The clone carrying this T cell receptor beta chain showed up many times. Its antigen is as yet unknown. The CDR3 length is 12 residues. Germline V gene data show CDR1 as SEHNR and CDR2 as FQNEAQ (reference sequence). The V gene lost 5 bases and the J gene lost 5 bases, with 10 bases spanning the gap. Preparation of the TCRbeta library used unique molecular identifiers. MiXCR, run by TCRdb on the PCR reads, gives a single entry per CDR3 protein. In the table there are a few hundred thousand distinct CDR3 sequences, 6.6% of which are singletons. These data come from a study of T-cell reconstitution after alpha-beta-depleted transplantation in children. Notes on the study in general: After transplant, at about two months, alpha-beta T cells were reportedly derived from several hundred expanded graft clones.

The sequenced sample was PBMCs, obtained before TCRalphabeta/CD19-depleted stem cell transplant. This sequence joins TRBV7-9 and TRBJ2-7; D is possibly TRBD2 (6 bases). The clonotype was recovered from a boy younger than 10 with acute lymphoblastic leukemia, due to receive a stem cell transplant. The CDR3: CASSPRRDEQYF. CDR3 bases: TGTGCCAGCAGCCCTAGGAGGGACGAGCAGTACTTC.